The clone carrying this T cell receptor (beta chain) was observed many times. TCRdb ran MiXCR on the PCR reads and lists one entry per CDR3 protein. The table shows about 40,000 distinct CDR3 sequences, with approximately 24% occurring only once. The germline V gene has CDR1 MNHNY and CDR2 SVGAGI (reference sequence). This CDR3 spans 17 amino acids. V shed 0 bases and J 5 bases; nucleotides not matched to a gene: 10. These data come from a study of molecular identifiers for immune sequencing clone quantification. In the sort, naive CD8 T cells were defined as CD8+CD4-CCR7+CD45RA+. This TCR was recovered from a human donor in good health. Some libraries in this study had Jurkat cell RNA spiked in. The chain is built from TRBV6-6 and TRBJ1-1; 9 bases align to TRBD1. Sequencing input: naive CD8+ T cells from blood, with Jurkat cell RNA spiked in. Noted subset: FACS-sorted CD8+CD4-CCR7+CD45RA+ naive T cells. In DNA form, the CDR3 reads TGTGCCAGCAGTTACTCGTTACAACAGGGGGCTTCTACTGAAGCTTTCTTT. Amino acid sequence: CASSYSLQQGASTEAFF.